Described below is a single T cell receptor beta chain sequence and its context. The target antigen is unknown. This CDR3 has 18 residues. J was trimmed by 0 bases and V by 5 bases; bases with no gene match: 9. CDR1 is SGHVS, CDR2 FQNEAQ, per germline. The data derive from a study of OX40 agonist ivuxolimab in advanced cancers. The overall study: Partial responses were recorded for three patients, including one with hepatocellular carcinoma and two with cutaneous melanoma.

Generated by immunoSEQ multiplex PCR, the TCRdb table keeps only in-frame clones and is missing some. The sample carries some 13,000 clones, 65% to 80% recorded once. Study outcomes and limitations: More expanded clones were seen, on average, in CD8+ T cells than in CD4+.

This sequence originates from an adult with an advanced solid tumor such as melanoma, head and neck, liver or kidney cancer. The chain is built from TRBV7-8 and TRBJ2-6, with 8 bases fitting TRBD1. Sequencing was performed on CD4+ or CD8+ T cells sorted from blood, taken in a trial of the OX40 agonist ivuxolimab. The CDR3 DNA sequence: TGTGCCAGCAGCCCCGGGGCAGGGGGCGCCTCTGGGGCCAACGTCCTGACTTTC. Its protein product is CASSPGAGGASGANVLTF.